This entry lists 12 T cell receptor beta chains sequenced from one sample in a study of response to subunit inactivated influenza vaccine. TCRdb passed the RT-PCR reads through MiXCR, listing each CDR3 protein once. The table includes over 150,000 distinct CDR3 sequences, around a tenth detected once. Sample: CD8+ T cells sorted from PBMCs, taken about 24 months after vaccination. The receptors stem from a man between 45 and 75 years old who received an inactivated influenza vaccine.

This clonotype was recorded many times. This rearrangement joins TRBV4-3 to TRBJ2-5; 8 bases agree with TRBD1. This CDR3 has 15 residues. Germline V gene sequence: CDR1 LGHNA, CDR2 YSLEER. V was pared by 4 bases and J by 1 base, with 5 bases of the junction left unmatched. The DNA for the CDR3 is TGCGCCAGCAGCCTTCAGGGGGCAGTCCAAGAGACCCAGTACTTC. Its protein is CASSLQGAVQETQYF.

Many counts were recorded for this clonotype. The V gene is TRBV9, the J gene TRBJ2-1, with 15 bases fitting TRBD2. Per germline, CDR1 SGDLS and CDR2 YYNGEE. The CDR3 length is 14 residues. V lost 3 bases and J lost 15; bases outside the gene matches: 7. CDR3 sequence: CASSEGTSGRTSFF. The CDR3 DNA reads as TGTGCCAGCAGCGAGGGGACTAGCGGGAGGACGTCGTTCTTC.

This clonotype appeared many times. This rearrangement joins TRBV5-1 to TRBJ1-1; no definite D call. The germline V gene has CDR1 SGHRS and CDR2 YFSETQ. With 4 bases removed from V and 2 bases from J, the gap between germline ends came to 12 bases. The CDR3 covers 14 residues. The CDR3 coding sequence is TGCGCCAGCAGCCCCCACTTGGTCAACACTGAAGCTTTCTTT. It encodes CASSPHLVNTEAFF.

This clonotype was picked up a small number of times. The V call is TRBV7-8, the J call TRBJ1-1; 8 nucleotides match TRBD1. With 4 bases clipped from V and 1 base from J, the junction kept 5 bases outside the gene matches. This CDR3 spans 15 amino acids. The V gene's germline CDR1 is SGHVS and CDR2 FQNEAQ. CDR3 protein: CASSSYRGKNTEAFF. The CDR3, as DNA: TGTGCCAGCAGCTCGTACAGGGGGAAGAACACTGAAGCTTTCTTT.

CDR3 amino acids: CASRDGTSKKQYF. In DNA form, the CDR3 reads TGTGCCAGCAGAGACGGGACCTCGAAGAAGCAGTACTTC. The chain uses TRBV28 and TRBJ2-7; possibly TRBD1 or TRBD2 for D (5 bases each). CDR3 length: 13 residues. Germline lookup yields CDR1 MDHEN and CDR2 SYDVKM. The V end lost 6 bases, the J end lost 8 bases, and 17 bases lay between the germline ends.

This clonotype was observed a few times. The chain uses TRBV4-1 and TRBJ2-5; no clear D gene. Trimming cost V 1 base and J 2 bases, with 11 bases left between them. Germline V gene data show CDR1 as MGHRA and CDR2 as YSYEKL. The CDR3 totals 15 residues. CDR3 in amino acids: CASSQVSAIQETQYF. Written as DNA, the CDR3 is TGCGCCAGCAGCCAAGTTAGTGCAATACAAGAGACCCAGTACTTC.

This rearrangement joins TRBV6-5 to TRBJ1-1, with no clear D. The CDR3 runs to 14 residues. The V end was cut by 4 bases, the J end by 3 bases, with 12 bases between. From germline, CDR1 is MNHEY and CDR2 SVGAGI. The CDR3 DNA reads as TGTGCCAGCAGTTCCCTCGGAGGGTACACTGAAGCTTTCTTT. Translating gives CASSSLGGYTEAFF.

The chain carries TRBV9 and TRBJ1-2; tentative D call: TRBD1 (5 bases). Trimming took 0 bases from V and 8 from J, leaving 17 bases between them. The length of the CDR3 is 15 residues. CDR1 is SGDLS and CDR2 is YYNGEE in the germline V gene. The CDR3 sequence is CASSVDRGVPRGYTF. DNA of the CDR3: TGTGCCAGCAGCGTAGATCGAGGGGTACCGCGGGGCTACACCTTC.

V usage is TRBV28 and J usage is TRBJ2-1; no firm D call. This CDR3 is 11 amino acids long. The germline CDR1 and CDR2 sequences are MDHEN and SYDVKM. Trimming left V 6 bases short and J 5 bases short, with 5 bases between. The chain's CDR3 is CASSRDNEQFF. The CDR3 nucleotides are TGTGCCAGCAGCCGCGACAATGAGCAGTTCTTC.

The chain employs TRBV7-8 and TRBJ2-5; a weak D match, TRBD2 (8 bases). The CDR3 is made up of 15 amino acids. Trimming cost V 5 bases and J 3 bases, with 16 bases left between them. Germline CDR1 reads SGHVS; CDR2 reads FQNEAQ. CDR3 nucleotide sequence: TGTGCCAGCAGCCTAGGGGGCGGGGGGAAAGAGACCCAGTACTTC. Translation gives CASSLGGGGKETQYF.

V usage is TRBV12-3 or TRBV12-4 and J usage is TRBJ1-1, with 7 nucleotides matching TRBD1. The CDR3 is 16 residues long. The V gene end was trimmed by 3 bases and the J gene end by 0 bases; junction bases not matched to a gene: 7. CDR3 region: CASSFGQDYLNTEAFF. The CDR3 DNA follows: TGTGCCAGCAGTTTCGGACAGGATTATCTGAACACTGAAGCTTTCTTT.

This chain's CDR3 is CASSVEAGFVYEQYF. CDR3 nucleotides: TGTGCCAGCAGCGTCGAAGCGGGGTTCGTCTACGAGCAGTACTTC. V and J are TRBV9 and TRBJ2-7, with 7 bases matching TRBD2. V shed 2 bases, J shed 3 bases, and the junction held 8 bases outside the gene matches. The CDR3 is 15 residues long. CDR1 and CDR2 (germline): SGDLS, YYNGEE. The full variable domain, its missing parts supplied by reference TRBV9 and TRBJ2-7, is DSGVTQTPKHLITATGQRVTLRCSPRSGDLSVYWYQQSLDQGLQFLIQYYNGEERAKGNILERFSAQQFPDLHSELNLSSLELGDSALYFCASSVEAGFVYEQYFGPGTRLTVT.